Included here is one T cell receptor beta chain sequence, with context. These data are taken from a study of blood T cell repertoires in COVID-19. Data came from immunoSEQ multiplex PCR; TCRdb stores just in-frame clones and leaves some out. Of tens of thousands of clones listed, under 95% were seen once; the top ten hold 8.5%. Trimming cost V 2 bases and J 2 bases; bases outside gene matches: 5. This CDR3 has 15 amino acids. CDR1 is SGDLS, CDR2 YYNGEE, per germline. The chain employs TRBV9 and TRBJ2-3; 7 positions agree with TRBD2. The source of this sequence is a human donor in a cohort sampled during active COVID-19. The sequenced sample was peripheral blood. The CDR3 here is CASSVAAGDTDTQYF. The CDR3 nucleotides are TGTGCCAGCAGCGTCGCCGCGGGGGACACAGATACGCAGTATTTT. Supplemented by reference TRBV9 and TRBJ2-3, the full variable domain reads DSGVTQTPKHLITATGQRVTLRCSPRSGDLSVYWYQQSLDQGLQFLIQYYNGEERAKGNILERFSAQQFPDLHSELNLSSLELGDSALYFCASSVAAGDTDTQYFGPGTRLTVL.